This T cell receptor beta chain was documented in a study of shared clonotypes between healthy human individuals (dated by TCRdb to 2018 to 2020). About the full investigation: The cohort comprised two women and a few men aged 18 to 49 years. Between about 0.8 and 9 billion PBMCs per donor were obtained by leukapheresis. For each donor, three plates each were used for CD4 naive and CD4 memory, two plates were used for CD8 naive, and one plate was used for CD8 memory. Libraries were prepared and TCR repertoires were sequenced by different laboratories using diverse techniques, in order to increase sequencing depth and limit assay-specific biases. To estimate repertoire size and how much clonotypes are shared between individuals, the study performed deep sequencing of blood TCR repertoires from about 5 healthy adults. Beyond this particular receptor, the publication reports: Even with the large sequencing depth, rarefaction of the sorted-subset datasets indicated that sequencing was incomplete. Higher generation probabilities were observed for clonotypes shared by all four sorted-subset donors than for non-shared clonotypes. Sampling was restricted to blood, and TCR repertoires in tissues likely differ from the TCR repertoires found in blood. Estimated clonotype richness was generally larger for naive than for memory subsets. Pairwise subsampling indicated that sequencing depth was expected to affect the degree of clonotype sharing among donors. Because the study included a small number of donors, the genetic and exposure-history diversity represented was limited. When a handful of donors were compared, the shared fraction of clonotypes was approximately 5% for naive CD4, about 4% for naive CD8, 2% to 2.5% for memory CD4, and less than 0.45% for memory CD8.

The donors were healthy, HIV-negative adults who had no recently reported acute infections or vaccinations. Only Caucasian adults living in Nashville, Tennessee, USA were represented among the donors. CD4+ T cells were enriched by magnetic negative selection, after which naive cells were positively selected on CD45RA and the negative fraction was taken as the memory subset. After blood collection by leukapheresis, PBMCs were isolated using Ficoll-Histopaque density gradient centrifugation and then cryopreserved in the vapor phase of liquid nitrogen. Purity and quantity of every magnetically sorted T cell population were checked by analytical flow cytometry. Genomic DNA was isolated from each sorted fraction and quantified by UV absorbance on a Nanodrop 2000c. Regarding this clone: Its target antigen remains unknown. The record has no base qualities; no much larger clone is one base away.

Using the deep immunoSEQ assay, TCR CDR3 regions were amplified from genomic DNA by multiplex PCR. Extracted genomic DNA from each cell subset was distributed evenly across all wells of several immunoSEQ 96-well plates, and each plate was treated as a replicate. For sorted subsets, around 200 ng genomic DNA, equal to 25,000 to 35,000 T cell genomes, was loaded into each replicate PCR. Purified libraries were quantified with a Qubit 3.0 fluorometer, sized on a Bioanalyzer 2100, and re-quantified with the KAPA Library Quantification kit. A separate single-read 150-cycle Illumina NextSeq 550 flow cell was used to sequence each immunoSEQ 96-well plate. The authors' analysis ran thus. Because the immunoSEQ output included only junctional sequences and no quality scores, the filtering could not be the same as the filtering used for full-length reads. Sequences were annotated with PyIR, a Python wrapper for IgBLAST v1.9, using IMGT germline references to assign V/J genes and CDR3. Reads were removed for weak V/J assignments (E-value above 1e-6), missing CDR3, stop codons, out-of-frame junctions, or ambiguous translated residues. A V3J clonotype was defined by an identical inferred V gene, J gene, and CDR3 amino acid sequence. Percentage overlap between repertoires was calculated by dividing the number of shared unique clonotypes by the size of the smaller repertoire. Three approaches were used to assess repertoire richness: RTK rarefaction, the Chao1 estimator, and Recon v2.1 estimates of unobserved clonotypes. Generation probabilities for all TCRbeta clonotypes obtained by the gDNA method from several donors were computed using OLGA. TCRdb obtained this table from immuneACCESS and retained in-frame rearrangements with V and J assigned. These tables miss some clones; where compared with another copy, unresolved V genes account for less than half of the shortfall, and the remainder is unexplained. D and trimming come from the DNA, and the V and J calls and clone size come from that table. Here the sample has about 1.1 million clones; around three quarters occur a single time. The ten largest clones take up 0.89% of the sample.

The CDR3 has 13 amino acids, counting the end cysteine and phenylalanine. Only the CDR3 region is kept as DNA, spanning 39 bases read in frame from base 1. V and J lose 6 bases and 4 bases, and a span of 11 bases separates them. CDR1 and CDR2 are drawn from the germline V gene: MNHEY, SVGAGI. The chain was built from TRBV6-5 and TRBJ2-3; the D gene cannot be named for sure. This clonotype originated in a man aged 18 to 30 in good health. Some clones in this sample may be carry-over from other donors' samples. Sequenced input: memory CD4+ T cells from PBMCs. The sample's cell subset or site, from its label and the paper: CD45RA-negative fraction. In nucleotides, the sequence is TGTGCCAGCAGACCACTCGGGCCAGATACGCAGTATTTT. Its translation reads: CASRPLGPDTQYF.